A selection of T cell receptor beta chains follows, all from one sample in a study of vaccination and CD4 T cells after COVID-19. Their antigen targets remain unknown. From the PCR reads, TCRdb called clonotypes with MiXCR, one entry per CDR3 protein. In the table there are approximately 15,000 distinct CDR3 sequences, under 30% of which are singletons. Sequencing was performed on cultured CD4+ T cells from blood. The source of these receptors is a human donor with COVID-19. Both conserved end residues are part of each CDR3. A D gene is named only where the DNA matches it firmly. Clone size appears in some rows only: once, few, many, or a class for an expanded clone.

>TRBJ1-1|TRBV10-3|NA|medium-sized
CAIMSGTLNTEAFF
TGTGCCATCATGAGCGGGACCTTGAACACTGAAGCTTTCTTT
>TRBJ1-2|TRBV7-2|NA|NA
CASSFRGPEGNYGYTF
TGTGCCAGCAGCTTTAGGGGCCCTGAGGGTAACTATGGCTACACCTTC
>TRBJ1-4|TRBV11-2|TRBD1|few
CASRAGQGTEKLFF
TGTGCCAGCAGGGCGGGACAGGGTACTGAAAAACTGTTTTTT
>TRBJ2-6|TRBV7-2|NA|NA
CASSLAGTSSGANVLTF
TGTGCCAGCAGCTTAGCGGGGACAAGCTCTGGGGCCAACGTCCTGACTTTC
>TRBJ2-1|TRBV15|NA|NA
CATSRNQDGGFSDEQFF
TGTGCCACCAGCAGGAATCAGGACGGGGGATTTTCGGATGAGCAGTTCTTC
>TRBJ2-2|TRBV7-2|NA|few
CASSPIGGSTGELFF
TGTGCCAGCAGCCCAATTGGCGGCAGCACCGGGGAGCTGTTTTTT
>TRBJ1-2|TRBV20-1|TRBD1|few
CSASDAGGDYGYTF
TGCAGTGCTAGTGACGCAGGGGGAGACTATGGCTACACCTTC
>TRBJ2-3|TRBV2|TRBD2|large
CASRLSGLTADTQYF
TGTGCCAGCAGGCTCTCGGGACTAACCGCGGATACGCAGTATTTT
>TRBJ1-1|TRBV7-9|NA|few
CASGMNTEAFF
TGTGCCAGCGGGATGAACACTGAAGCTTTCTTT
>TRBJ1-2|TRBV5-4|NA|NA
CASRPAGSYGYTF
TGTGCCAGCAGGCCCGCAGGGTCCTATGGCTACACCTTC
>TRBJ2-7|TRBV12-3/TRBV12-4|TRBD2|NA
CASKYSGGLYEQYF
TGTGCCAGTAAATATAGCGGGGGGTTATACGAGCAGTACTTC
>TRBJ2-6|TRBV6-1|NA|NA
CASRGAGSHSGANVLTF
TGTGCCAGCCGGGGGGCGGGGTCGCACTCTGGGGCCAACGTCCTGACTTTC
>TRBJ1-2|TRBV7-8|TRBD1|NA
CASGFTWDRGYGYTF
TGTGCCAGCGGCTTCACGTGGGACAGGGGGTATGGCTACACCTTC
>TRBJ1-2|TRBV5-1|NA|NA
CASSLTTGHGYTF
TGCGCCAGCAGCTTGACGACTGGTCATGGCTACACCTTC
>TRBJ2-3|TRBV10-1|NA|few
CASSELRGGTQYF
TGCGCCAGCAGTGAGTTGAGGGGCGGTACGCAGTATTTT
>TRBJ2-3|TRBV6-4|NA|NA
CASSAASDPAYTQYF
TGTGCCAGCAGCGCTGCCTCCGACCCGGCATATACGCAGTATTTT
>TRBJ1-4|TRBV5-8|NA|few
CASSLDGEKLFF
TGTGCCAGCAGCTTGGACGGTGAAAAACTGTTTTTT
>TRBJ1-6|TRBV12-3/TRBV12-4|TRBD1|few
CASSFRDRGSPLHF
TGTGCCAGCAGTTTCCGGGACAGGGGTTCACCCCTCCACTTT